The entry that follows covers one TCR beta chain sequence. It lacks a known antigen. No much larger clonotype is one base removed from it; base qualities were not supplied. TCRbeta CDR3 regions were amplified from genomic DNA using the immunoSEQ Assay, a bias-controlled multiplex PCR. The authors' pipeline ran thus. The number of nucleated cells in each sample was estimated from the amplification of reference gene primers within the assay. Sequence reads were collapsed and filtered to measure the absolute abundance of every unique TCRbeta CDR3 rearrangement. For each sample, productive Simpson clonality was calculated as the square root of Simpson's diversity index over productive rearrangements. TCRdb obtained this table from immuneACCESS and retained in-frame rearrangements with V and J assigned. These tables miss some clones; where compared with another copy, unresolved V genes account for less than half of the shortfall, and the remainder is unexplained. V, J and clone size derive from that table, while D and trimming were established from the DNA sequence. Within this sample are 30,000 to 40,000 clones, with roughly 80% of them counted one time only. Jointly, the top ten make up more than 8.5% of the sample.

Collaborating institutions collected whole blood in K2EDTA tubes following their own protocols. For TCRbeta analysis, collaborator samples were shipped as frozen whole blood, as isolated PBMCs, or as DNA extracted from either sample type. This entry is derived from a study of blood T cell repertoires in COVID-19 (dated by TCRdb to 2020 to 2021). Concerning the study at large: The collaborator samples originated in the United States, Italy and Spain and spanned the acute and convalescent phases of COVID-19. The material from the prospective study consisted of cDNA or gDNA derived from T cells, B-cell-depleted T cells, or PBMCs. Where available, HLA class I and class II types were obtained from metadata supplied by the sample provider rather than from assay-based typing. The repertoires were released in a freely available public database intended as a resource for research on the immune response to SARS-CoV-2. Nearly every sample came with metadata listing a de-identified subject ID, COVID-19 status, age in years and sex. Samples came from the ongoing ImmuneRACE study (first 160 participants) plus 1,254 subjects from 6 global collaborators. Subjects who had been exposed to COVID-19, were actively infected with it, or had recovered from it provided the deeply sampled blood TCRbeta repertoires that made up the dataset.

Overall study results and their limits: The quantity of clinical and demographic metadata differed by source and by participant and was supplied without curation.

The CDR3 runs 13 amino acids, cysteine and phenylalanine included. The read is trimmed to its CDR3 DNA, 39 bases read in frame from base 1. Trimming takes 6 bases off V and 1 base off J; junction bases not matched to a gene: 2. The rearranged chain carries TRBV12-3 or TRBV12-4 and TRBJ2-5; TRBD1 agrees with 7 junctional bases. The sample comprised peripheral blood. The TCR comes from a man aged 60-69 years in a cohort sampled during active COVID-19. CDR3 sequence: CASRQGPQETQYF. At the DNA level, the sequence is TGTGCCAGCAGACAGGGGCCCCAAGAGACCCAGTACTTC.